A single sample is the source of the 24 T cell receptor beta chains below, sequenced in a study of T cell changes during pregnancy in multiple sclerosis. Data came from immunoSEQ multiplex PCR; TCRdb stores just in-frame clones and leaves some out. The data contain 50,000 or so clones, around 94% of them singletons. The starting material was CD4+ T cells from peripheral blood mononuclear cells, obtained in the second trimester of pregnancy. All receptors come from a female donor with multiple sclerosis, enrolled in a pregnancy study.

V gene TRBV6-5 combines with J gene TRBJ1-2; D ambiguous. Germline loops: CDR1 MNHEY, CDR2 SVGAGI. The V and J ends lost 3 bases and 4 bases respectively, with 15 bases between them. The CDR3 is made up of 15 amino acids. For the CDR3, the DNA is TGTGCCAGCAGTTATTGGCAGAGGGAAAGCTATGGCTACACCTTC. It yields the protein CASSYWQRESYGYTF.

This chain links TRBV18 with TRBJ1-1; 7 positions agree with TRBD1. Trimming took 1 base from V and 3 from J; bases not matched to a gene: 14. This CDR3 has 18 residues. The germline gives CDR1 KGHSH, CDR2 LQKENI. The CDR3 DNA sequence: TGTGCCAGCTCACCACTGTTCCCGTACAGGGGAGAAGACACTGAAGCTTTCTTT. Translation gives CASSPLFPYRGEDTEAFF.

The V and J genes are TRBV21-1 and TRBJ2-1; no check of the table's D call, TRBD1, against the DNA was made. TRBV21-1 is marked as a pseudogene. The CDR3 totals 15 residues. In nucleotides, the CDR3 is TGTGCCAGCAGACTACCGGGACAGGGGAGGAATGAGCAGTTCTTC. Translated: CASRLPGQGRNEQFF.

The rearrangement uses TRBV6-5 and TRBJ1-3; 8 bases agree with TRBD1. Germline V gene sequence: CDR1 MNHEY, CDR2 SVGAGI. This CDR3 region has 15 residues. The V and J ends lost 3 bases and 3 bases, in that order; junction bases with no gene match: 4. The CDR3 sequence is CASSYQGAGGNTIYF. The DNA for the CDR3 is TGTGCCAGCAGTTATCAGGGGGCGGGTGGAAACACCATATATTTT.

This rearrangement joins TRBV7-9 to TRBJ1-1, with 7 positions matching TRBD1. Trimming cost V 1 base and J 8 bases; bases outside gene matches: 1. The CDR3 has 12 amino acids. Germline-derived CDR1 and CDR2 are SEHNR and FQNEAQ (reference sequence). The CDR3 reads CASSLGGQEAFF. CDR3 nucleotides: TGTGCCAGCAGCTTAGGGGGACAGGAAGCTTTCTTT.

CDR3 sequence (DNA): TGTGCCAGCAGCTCCGGACTAGCGGCTAGCACAGATACGCAGTATTTT. It specifies CASSSGLAASTDTQYF. The chain has TRBV7-9 and TRBJ2-3, with 10 positions matching TRBD2. CDR3 length equals 16 residues. Per germline, CDR1 SEHNR and CDR2 FQNEAQ (reference sequence). V was clipped by 4 bases and J by 0 bases; unmatched bases: 4.

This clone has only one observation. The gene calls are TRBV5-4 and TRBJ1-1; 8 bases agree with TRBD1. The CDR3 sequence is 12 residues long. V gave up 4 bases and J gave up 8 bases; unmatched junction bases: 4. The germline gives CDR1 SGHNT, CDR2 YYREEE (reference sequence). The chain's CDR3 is CASSAGQGEAFF. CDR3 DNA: TGTGCCAGCAGCGCAGGACAGGGAGAAGCTTTCTTT.

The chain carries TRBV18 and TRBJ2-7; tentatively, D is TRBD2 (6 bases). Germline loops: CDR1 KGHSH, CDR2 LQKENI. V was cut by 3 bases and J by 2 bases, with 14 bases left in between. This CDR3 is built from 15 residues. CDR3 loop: CASSPPGVRTYEQYF. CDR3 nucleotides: TGTGCCAGCTCACCCCCGGGGGTACGAACCTACGAGCAGTACTTC. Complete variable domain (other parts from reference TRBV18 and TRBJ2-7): NAGVMQNPRHLVRRRGQEARLRCSPMKGHSHVYWYRQLPEEGLKFMVYLQKENIIDESGMPKERFSAEFPKEGPSILRIQQVVRGDSAAYFCASSPPGVRTYEQYFGPGTRLTVT.

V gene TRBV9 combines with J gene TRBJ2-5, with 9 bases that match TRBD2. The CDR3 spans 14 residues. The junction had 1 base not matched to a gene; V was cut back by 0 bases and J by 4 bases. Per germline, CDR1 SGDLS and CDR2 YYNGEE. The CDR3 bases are TGTGCCAGCAGCGTAGAGGGACTAGCAGAGACCCAGTACTTC. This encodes CASSVEGLAETQYF.

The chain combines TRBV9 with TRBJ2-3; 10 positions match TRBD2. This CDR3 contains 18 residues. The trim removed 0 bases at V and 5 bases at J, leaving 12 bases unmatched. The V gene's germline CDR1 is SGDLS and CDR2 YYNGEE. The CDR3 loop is CASSVGVRERGGRDTQYF. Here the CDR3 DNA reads TGTGCCAGCAGCGTAGGGGTACGGGAGCGGGGGGGAAGAGATACGCAGTATTTT. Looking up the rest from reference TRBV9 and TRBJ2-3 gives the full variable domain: DSGVTQTPKHLITATGQRVTLRCSPRSGDLSVYWYQQSLDQGLQFLIQYYNGEERAKGNILERFSAQQFPDLHSELNLSSLELGDSALYFCASSVGVRERGGRDTQYFGPGTRLTVL.

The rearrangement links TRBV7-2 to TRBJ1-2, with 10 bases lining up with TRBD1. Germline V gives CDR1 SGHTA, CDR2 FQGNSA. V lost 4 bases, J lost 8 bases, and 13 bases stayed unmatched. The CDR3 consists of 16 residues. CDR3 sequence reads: CASSSNLPGQGQGYTF. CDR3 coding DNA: TGTGCCAGCAGCTCCAATCTCCCGGGACAGGGGCAAGGCTACACCTTC.

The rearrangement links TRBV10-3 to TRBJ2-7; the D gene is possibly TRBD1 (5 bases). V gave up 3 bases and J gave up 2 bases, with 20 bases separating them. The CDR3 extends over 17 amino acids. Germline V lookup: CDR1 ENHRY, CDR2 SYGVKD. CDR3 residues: CAISDPRAGSLTYEQYF. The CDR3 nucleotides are TGTGCCATCAGTGACCCCAGGGCAGGGTCCCTCACCTACGAGCAGTACTTC.

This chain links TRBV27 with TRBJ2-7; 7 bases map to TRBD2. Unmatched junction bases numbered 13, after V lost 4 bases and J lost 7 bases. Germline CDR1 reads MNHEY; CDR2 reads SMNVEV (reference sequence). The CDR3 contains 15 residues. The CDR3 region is CASSSYLSGAREQYF. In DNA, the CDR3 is TGTGCCAGCAGTTCGTATCTCAGCGGGGCAAGAGAGCAGTACTTC.

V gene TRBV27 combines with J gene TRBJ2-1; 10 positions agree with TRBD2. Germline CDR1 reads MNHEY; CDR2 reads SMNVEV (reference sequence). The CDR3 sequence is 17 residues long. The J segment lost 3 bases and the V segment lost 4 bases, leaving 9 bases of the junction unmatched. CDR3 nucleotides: TGTGCCAGCAGTTCCACCTCACTAGCGGGGCTCTACAATGAGCAGTTCTTC. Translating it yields CASSSTSLAGLYNEQFF.

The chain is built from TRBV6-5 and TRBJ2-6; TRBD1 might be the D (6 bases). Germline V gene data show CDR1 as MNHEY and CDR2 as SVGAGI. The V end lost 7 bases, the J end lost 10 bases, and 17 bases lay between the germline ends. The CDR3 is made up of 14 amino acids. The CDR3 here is CASKGTGKHNVLTF. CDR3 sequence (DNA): TGTGCCAGCAAGGGAACAGGGAAGCATAACGTCCTGACTTTC.

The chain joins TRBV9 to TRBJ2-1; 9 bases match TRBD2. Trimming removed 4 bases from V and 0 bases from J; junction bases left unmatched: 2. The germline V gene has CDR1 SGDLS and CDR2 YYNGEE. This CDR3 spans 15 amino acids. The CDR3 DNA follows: TGTGCCAGCAGCAGCGGGGGGCTCTCCTACAATGAGCAGTTCTTC. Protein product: CASSSGGLSYNEQFF.

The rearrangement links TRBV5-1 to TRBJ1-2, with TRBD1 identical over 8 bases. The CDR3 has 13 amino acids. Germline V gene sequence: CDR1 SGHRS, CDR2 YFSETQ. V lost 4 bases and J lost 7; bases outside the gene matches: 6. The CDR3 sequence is CASSPGQGSGYTF. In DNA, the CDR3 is TGCGCCAGCAGCCCCGGACAGGGATCTGGCTACACCTTC. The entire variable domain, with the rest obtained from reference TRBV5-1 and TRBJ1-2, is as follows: KAGVTQTPRYLIKTRGQQVTLSCSPISGHRSVSWYQQTPGQGLQFLFEYFSETQRNKGNFPGRFSGRQFSNSRSEMNVSTLELGDSALYLCASSPGQGSGYTFGSGTRLTVV.

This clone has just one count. The chain's CDR3 is CASSQQAGVQYNEQFF. CDR3 DNA sequence: TGTGCCAGCAGCCAACAAGCGGGGGTACAGTACAATGAGCAGTTCTTC. This sequence joins TRBV7-3 and TRBJ2-1; TRBD2 aligns across 8 bases. Germline-derived CDR1 and CDR2 are SGHTA and FQGTGA. The J segment lost 4 bases and the V segment lost 5 bases, leaving 10 bases of the junction unmatched. There are 16 residues in the CDR3.

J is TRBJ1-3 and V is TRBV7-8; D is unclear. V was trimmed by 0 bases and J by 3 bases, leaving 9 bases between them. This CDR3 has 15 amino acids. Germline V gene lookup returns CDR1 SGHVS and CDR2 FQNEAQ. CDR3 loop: CASSLASTDGNTIYF. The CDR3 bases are TGTGCCAGCAGCTTAGCTTCAACAGATGGAAACACCATATATTTT.

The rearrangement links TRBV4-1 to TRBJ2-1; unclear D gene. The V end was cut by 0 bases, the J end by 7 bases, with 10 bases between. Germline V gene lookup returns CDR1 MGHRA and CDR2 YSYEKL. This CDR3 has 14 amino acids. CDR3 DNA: TGCGCCAGCAGCCAAGATATGTTCGTAAATGAGCAGTTCTTC. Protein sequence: CASSQDMFVNEQFF.

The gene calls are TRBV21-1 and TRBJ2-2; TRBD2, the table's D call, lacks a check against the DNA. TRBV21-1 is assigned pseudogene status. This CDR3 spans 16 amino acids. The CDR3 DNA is TGTGCCAGCAGCAATTTGCGGGGGGCACACACCGGGGAGCTGTTTTTT. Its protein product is CASSNLRGAHTGELFF.

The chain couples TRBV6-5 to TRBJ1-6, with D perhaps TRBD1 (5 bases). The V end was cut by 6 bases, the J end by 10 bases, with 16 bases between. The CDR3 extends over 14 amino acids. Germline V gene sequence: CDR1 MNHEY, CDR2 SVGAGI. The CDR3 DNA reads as TGTGCCAGCAGCCCGGACAATCGGGGGTCACCCCTCCACTTT. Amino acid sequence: CASSPDNRGSPLHF.

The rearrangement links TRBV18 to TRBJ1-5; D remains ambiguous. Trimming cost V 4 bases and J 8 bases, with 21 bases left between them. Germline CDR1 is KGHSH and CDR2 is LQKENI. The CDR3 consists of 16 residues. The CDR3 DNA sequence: TGTGCCAGCTCACTCTCACCCACATCCTCAGAGGAGCCCCAGCATTTT. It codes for CASSLSPTSSEEPQHF.

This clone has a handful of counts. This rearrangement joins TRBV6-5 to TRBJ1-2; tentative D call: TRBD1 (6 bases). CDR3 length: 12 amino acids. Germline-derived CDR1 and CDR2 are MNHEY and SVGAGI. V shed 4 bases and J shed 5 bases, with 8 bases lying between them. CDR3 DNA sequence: TGTGCCAGCAGTTTACAGGGTTATGGCTACACCTTC. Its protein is CASSLQGYGYTF.